This TCR beta chain is from a study of T cells expressing NK-cell markers (dated by TCRdb to 2020 to 2021). Regarding the research as a whole: TCR beta-chain repertoires were profiled in sorted CD3+CD56+NKG2C+, CD3+CD56+NKG2C- and CD3+CD56-NKG2C+ T-cell subsets from seven or eight donors. The study sequenced eight donors, all healthy volunteers chosen at random: three men and five women. Among the eight sequenced donors, seven were HCMV-seropositive and one was HCMV-seronegative. Sequencing of the libraries produced 2 x 150 bp reads on Illumina HiSeq 2000/2500, MiSeq or NextSeq. Overall study results and their limits: Whether the expanded NKG2C-expressing T cell clones were specific for HCMV antigens was left unclear. Those dominant clonotypes were again the most abundant among CD3+CD56-NKG2C+ cells in several donors, at roughly 25-60.1%. In several donors, the dominant CD3+CD56+NKG2C+ clonotypes were found to rank among the top 10 CD8+ clonotypes and to make up 1.0-7.0% of CD8+ T cells.

The sequencer listed for this sample is Illumina HiSeq 2000. TCR beta cDNA libraries were made by 5'RACE template switching that added a universal primer site and unique molecular identifiers. Priming for cDNA synthesis came from the TCR beta constant segment, and two successive PCR amplification steps followed. Concerning the study's data processing: MIGEC was used to demultiplex reads and group reads by UMI, and MiTCR was used to assemble and quantify clonotypes. To remove erroneous sequences, TCR cDNA sequences were retained only when supported by two or more reads. Downstream repertoire analysis used the tcR package, and clonotypes were matched across fractions by CDR3 nucleotide sequence plus V segment. VDJmatch was used to annotate antigen specificity against VDJdb, with one amino acid substitution in CDR3 permitted. Following TCRdb reprocessing, every CDR3 protein sequence forms one entry, and DNA is not provided. The V and J calls follow TCRdb's processing rather than the paper's. The sample's own table lists 200,000 to 300,000 distinct CDR3 sequences. Together, the top ten hold roughly 0.4% of the sample.

HCMV-specific IgG was detected in serum with a commercial ELISA kit to determine HCMV serostatus. Ficoll density gradient centrifugation was used to isolate peripheral blood mononuclear cells from blood. As to this clonotype: The antigen it binds to is not known.

Including the terminal cysteine and phenylalanine, the CDR3 comprises 13 residues. DNA for this receptor is not on file. Based on the germline V gene, the CDR1 and CDR2 sequences are SGDLS and YYNGEE. The sequence links TRBV9 to TRBJ2-3. The specimen was blood T cells: a sorted CD56 or NKG2C T cell subset, CD4+ or CD8+ T cells, or bulk PBMC T cells (not recorded which). The receptor comes from a man between 18 and 35 years old in good health. Donor details come from another sample of the same person, matched by shared clones. CDR3 protein: CASSVGMEDTQYF. Where the CDR3 stops, the reference TRBV9 and TRBJ2-3 genes take over; the full variable domain is DSGVTQTPKHLITATGQRVTLRCSPRSGDLSVYWYQQSLDQGLQFLIQYYNGEERAKGNILERFSAQQFPDLHSELNLSSLELGDSALYFCASSVGMEDTQYFGPGTRLTVL.